This entry concerns a single T cell receptor beta chain. Its antigen is not known. The CDR3 has 16 residues. Germline values: CDR1 DFQATT, CDR2 SNEGSKA (reference sequence). Using a J-beta primer mix together with a sample-barcoded 5' primer, a second PCR was run for roughly 6 to 12 cycles. TCRdb recomputed calls from the 5' RACE reads with MiXCR, one row per CDR3 protein. Of about 730,000 distinct CDR3 sequences listed, roughly two fifths were seen once; the top ten hold approximately 22%. These data belong to a study of blood T cells in healthy people across ages. Study background: Capturing about one barcoded beta molecule per two T cells was achieved by template switching. Findings and limits, study-wide: Estimates based on one million T cells were treated as lower bounds. Among T cells, TCR beta diversity per million cells dropped roughly linearly as age rose.

This TCR derives from an older woman in good health. The sequenced sample consisted of blood. The rearrangement links TRBV20-1 to TRBJ2-1; 11 bases align to TRBD2. The J call may be faulty, since TRBJ2-7 better matches the DNA end. The CDR3 DNA is TGCAGTGCTAGTGGGGGTACTAGCGGGAGTTTCGACGAGCAGTACTTC. It codes for CSASGGTSGSFDEQYF.